Detailed here is one T cell receptor (beta chain). Its target is unknown. The data are from a study of shared clonotypes between healthy human individuals. The wider study: Researchers assigned three CD4 naive, three CD4 memory, two CD8 naive and one CD8 memory plate to each donor. Study observations and caveats: Generation probabilities were higher for clonotypes shared across all four sorted-subset donors than for unshared ones. Across subsets, estimated richness was generally greater for naive than for memory populations.

The germline V gene encodes CDR1 SGHVS and CDR2 FQNEAQ. CDR3 length: 14 residues. The trim removed 3 bases at V and 6 bases at J, leaving 4 bases unmatched. In the sorted-subset replicate PCRs, around 200 ng DNA, around 30,000 T cell genomes, was used. Clones were sequenced by immunoSEQ multiplex PCR, and TCRdb holds only the in-frame ones, with some missing. In the table there are around 2.3 million clones, about 94% of which are singletons. V gene TRBV7-8 combines with J gene TRBJ2-7; 11 bases are a match to TRBD1. This receptor was taken from a man younger than 35 in good health. The specimen sequenced was naive CD4+ T cells sorted from blood. Subset of the sample: CD45RA+ positively selected. Here the CDR3 DNA reads TGTGCCAGCAGCTTCGGACAGGGGGCGGGCGAGCAGTACTTC. This codes for CASSFGQGAGEQYF. The full variable domain, with the rest looked up from reference TRBV7-8 and TRBJ2-7, is GAGVSQSPRYKVAKRGQDVALRCDPISGHVSLFWYQQALGQGPEFLTYFQNEAQLDKSGLPSDRFFAERPEGSVSTLKIQRTQQEDSAVYLCASSFGQGAGEQYFGPGTRLTVT.